This TCR beta chain was captured by sequencing in a study of T cell responses to AZD1222 COVID-19 vaccine (dated by TCRdb to about 2021). General notes on the study: Because spike-specific TCR depth and breadth did not differ between the two schedules, AZD1222 recipients who got a second dose at roughly 4 weeks were pooled with those who got a second dose at roughly 12 weeks. Trial participants were enrolled by age into subgroups of 18-55, 56-69 and 70-plus years, and around 150, 28 and 57 TCR-sequenced participants, respectively, were included in these subgroups. A total of 230 to 250 trial participants underwent TCR sequencing, of whom about 210 received two doses of AZD1222 and about 26 received two doses of the MenACWY control vaccine. Points the paper makes about the study in general: In the small 56-69-year group, the increase in depth fell short of significance, most likely because of low power. Spike-specific TCR breadth and depth rose significantly after two AZD1222 doses compared with day 0 and with MenACWY recipients. Epitopes outside the regions mutated in the B.1.351 and B.1.1.7 variants were reportedly recognized by nearly half of the unique spike-specific TCRs. Because no day 14 peak-response samples were available, the repertoires could be characterized only after the peak T cell response. The whole spike protein was spanned by vaccine-associated CD4 TCRs, and dominant responses were seen in regions 160-218 and 743-854. Conclusions about previously exposed vaccinees are limited, since just 5 or 6 AZD1222 recipients were seropositive for SARS-CoV-2 at baseline. Participants were mostly white British and included more females than males, and it was suggested by the authors that clonal diversity may have been underestimated.

Via the germline V gene (reference sequence), CDR1 is SGHNT and CDR2 YYREEE. The germline ends are 7 bases apart after V is trimmed by 0 bases and J by 6 bases. Including the terminal cysteine and phenylalanine, the CDR3 comprises 12 residues. Solely the CDR3 DNA is kept, with 36 bases framed from the first base. The sample's time point label, in plain terms: baseline before first vaccination. Samples from vaccinated people were obtained from the UK trials COV001 and COV002, which included a single-blind randomized controlled phase 2/3 trial of AZD1222 (ChAdOx1 nCoV-19) in healthy adults. For TCRbeta chain sequencing, PBMC samples from trial participants were taken at day 0 and at day 28 after the second dose. Turning to this clone: It lacks a known antigen. The record has no base qualities; no much larger clone is one base away.

The CDR3 regions of human TCRbeta chains were analyzed by immunosequencing. From the authors' description of their analysis: TCRs in the repertoires were compared against a reference library of SARS-CoV-2-specific TCRs that had been generated with the MIRA antigen-specificity platform. Breadth was defined as the fraction of unique TCRs that were SARS-CoV-2-associated, and depth was defined as the fraction of total T cells that were SARS-CoV-2-associated. Each spike-specific TCR was assigned to its reactive spike region and to a CD4 or CD8 class using the MIRA data. Log10-transformed breadth and depth values were compared by one-way ANOVA with Sidak's multiple comparisons tests. In its TCRdb copy, this immuneACCESS table keeps in-frame sequences only and misses some clones. Where compared with another copy, unresolved V genes explain less than half of these, and the others have no known cause. That table furnishes V, J and clone size, whereas the DNA furnished D and trimming. This sample is represented by some 150,000 clones; about 88% of them were singletons. Roughly 1.7% of the sample comes from the top ten.

The origin of this receptor is an adult in good health. This sample comprised peripheral blood, obtained on day 0 of AZD1222 vaccination. The rearranged chain carries TRBV5-4 and TRBJ2-7, with no confidently assigned D gene. This receptor carries the CDR3 CASSLGGAEQYF. The DNA sequence is given as TGTGCCAGCAGCTTGGGAGGAGCCGAGCAGTACTTC.